Following are 13 T cell receptor beta chains from one sample sequenced in a study of blood T cell repertoires in COVID-19. The table came from immunoSEQ multiplex PCR; TCRdb's copy has only in-frame clones and leaves some out. The sample gives some 64,000 clones, 88% of which show up once; over 3% is in the top ten. Input material: peripheral blood. The receptors here all came from a man aged 65-85 years with acute or convalescent COVID-19.

This clone showed up just once. CDR3: CASGGQGRNEKLFF. In DNA, the CDR3 is TGTGCCAGTGGGGGACAGGGTCGAAATGAAAAACTGTTTTTT. The chain carries TRBV19 and TRBJ1-4; 9 positions match TRBD1. The CDR3 runs to 14 residues. V shed 8 bases and J 5 bases; nucleotides not matched to a gene: 6. Germline CDR1 LNHDA, CDR2 SQIVND (reference sequence).

The chain employs TRBV2 and TRBJ2-3, with a possible D match to TRBD1 (9 bases). The V and J ends lost 6 bases and 6 bases respectively, with 28 bases between them. The CDR3 runs to 18 residues. The V gene's germline CDR1 is SNHLY and CDR2 FYNNEI. The DNA for the CDR3 is TGTGCCAGCAGGATCACAGGGGGCGCAGCGGGGGCTAGGGATACGCAGTATTTT. It codes for CASRITGGAAGARDTQYF.

The V and J genes are TRBV11-2 and TRBJ2-1; 11 positions agree with TRBD2. The length of the CDR3 is 17 residues. V trimming: 6 bases; J trimming: 2 bases; junction bases outside the gene matches: 9. Germline V gene data show CDR1 as SGHAT and CDR2 as FQNNGV. CDR3 in amino acids: CASSQTRLAGTYNEQFF. In DNA form, the CDR3 reads TGTGCCAGCAGTCAAACGCGACTAGCGGGAACCTACAATGAGCAGTTCTTC.

The V call is TRBV28, the J call TRBJ1-2, with D maybe TRBD1 (6 bases). The germline V and J ends were trimmed by 4 bases and 8 bases, with 20 bases remaining between them. The CDR3 length is 15 residues. Germline V gives CDR1 MDHEN, CDR2 SYDVKM. The DNA for the CDR3 is TGTGCCAGCAGTTCATTCTCCTTGGGGGCCCGGGGCTACACCTTC. Translated, it gives CASSSFSLGARGYTF.

Only one count was recorded for this clone. Other DNA sequences in the sample encode the same CDR3. The rearrangement links TRBV7-2 to TRBJ1-2; D ambiguous. The CDR3 covers 13 residues. Germline V CDR1 and CDR2: SGHTA, FQGNSA. The V end was cut by 1 base, the J end by 3 bases, with 6 bases between. Here the CDR3 reads CASSLGGDYGYTF. In DNA, the CDR3 is TGTGCCAGCAGCTTAGGCGGGGACTATGGCTACACCTTC.

This chain links TRBV6-1 with TRBJ2-3, with 8 bases aligning to TRBD2. This CDR3 contains 14 residues. The V segment lost 3 bases and the J segment 4 bases; nucleotides outside the gene matches: 3. Per the germline V gene, CDR1 is MNHNS and CDR2 is SASEGT. CDR3: CASSDLAGSDTQYF. The CDR3 bases are TGTGCCAGCAGTGATTTAGCGGGGTCAGATACGCAGTATTTT.

This rearrangement joins TRBV7-6 to TRBJ1-3; 7 positions agree with TRBD1. Germline V gene sequence: CDR1 SGHVS, CDR2 FNYEAQ. This CDR3 comprises 18 residues. J gave up 0 bases and V 1 base, and 9 bases lay outside the gene matches. The CDR3 sequence: CASSLVGTGAYSGNTIYF. The CDR3 DNA is TGTGCCAGCAGCTTAGTGGGTACAGGGGCCTACTCTGGAAACACCATATATTTT.

This clone was observed a handful of times. V is TRBV16 and J is TRBJ1-2; a possible D gene is TRBD1 (5 bases). V was trimmed by 5 bases and J by 4 bases, leaving 11 bases between them. CDR1 and CDR2 from the germline V gene are KGHSY and FQNENV. This CDR3 is built from 13 residues. CDR3 residues: CASSAQGTYGYTF. The CDR3 nucleotides read TGTGCCAGCAGCGCTCAGGGAACCTATGGCTACACCTTC.

J is TRBJ2-1 and V is TRBV15; D call uncertain. Germline CDR1 is LNHNV and CDR2 is YYDKDF (reference sequence). The CDR3 spans 17 residues. Trimming stripped 0 bases from V and 4 bases from J, with 16 bases between. The CDR3 DNA reads TGTGCCACCAGCAGAGATTCCACTTCCCCAGCGTACAATGAGCAGTTCTTC. It yields the protein CATSRDSTSPAYNEQFF.

This clone appeared a single time. The rearrangement links TRBV18 to TRBJ1-1; D is ambiguous. The CDR3 is 16 residues long. Deletions cut 1 base from V and 0 bases from J, with 12 bases between. Germline CDR1 is KGHSH and CDR2 is LQKENI. The DNA of the CDR3 is TGTGCCAGCTCACCACAATCTAGCAGTCTGAACACTGAAGCTTTCTTT. Translated, it gives CASSPQSSSLNTEAFF.

This clone has just one count. This chain uses TRBV5-6 with TRBJ2-1, with D tentatively TRBD1 (5 bases). CDR3 length equals 14 residues. CDR1 is SGHDT and CDR2 is YYEEEE in the germline V gene. Trimming cost V 4 bases and J 10 bases, with 18 bases left between them. The CDR3 sequence: CASSPTDRPLEQFF. The CDR3 DNA reads TGTGCCAGCAGCCCGACCGACAGACCGCTGGAGCAGTTCTTC.

This sequence joins TRBV30 and TRBJ1-2, with a weak D call TRBD1 (5 bases). Germline CDR1 reads GTSNPN; CDR2 reads SVGIG (reference sequence). The length of the CDR3 is 13 residues. Deletions cut 0 bases from V and 7 bases from J, with 12 bases between. CDR3 amino acids: CAWSVGQGIGYTF. CDR3 coding DNA: TGTGCCTGGAGTGTAGGACAAGGGATTGGCTACACCTTC.

The rearrangement links TRBV19 to TRBJ2-5, with 10 bases that match TRBD2. Germline-derived CDR1 and CDR2 are LNHDA and SQIVND (reference sequence). The CDR3 contains 14 residues. J was trimmed by 5 bases and V by 2 bases; bases with no gene match: 2. Written as DNA, the CDR3 is TGTGCCAGTAGTATACTAGCGGGGGAGGAGACCCAGTACTTC. It encodes CASSILAGEETQYF.